A single sample is the source of the 25 T cell receptor beta chains below, sequenced in a study of blood T cell repertoires in COVID-19. Sequencing was performed with immunoSEQ multiplex PCR; in TCRdb, only in-frame clones are kept and a portion is missing. The sample has about 290,000 clones; around 89% are singletons. The sequencing input was peripheral blood. These receptors all stem from a man in his forties or fifties with acute or convalescent COVID-19.

The table lists this clone with a count of one. The chain joins TRBV5-1 to TRBJ2-7, with a tentative D call TRBD2 (6 bases). The V end was cut by 0 bases, the J end by 3 bases, with 16 bases between. This CDR3 is 16 amino acids long. Germline CDR1 reads SGHRS; CDR2 reads YFSETQ. CDR3 DNA: TGCGCCAGCAGCTTGGGACCCCTTAGGACTAACTACGAGCAGTACTTC. Protein: CASSLGPLRTNYEQYF.

The chain couples TRBV5-8 to TRBJ1-5; D uncertain. Trimming removed 0 bases from V and 3 bases from J, with 4 bases in between. The CDR3 loop spans 13 amino acids. Per germline, CDR1 SGHTS and CDR2 YDEGEE. CDR3 in DNA: TGTGCCAGCAGCTTGGGTCTCAATCAGCCCCAGCATTTT. Protein product: CASSLGLNQPQHF. The full variable domain, in which reference TRBV5-8 and TRBJ1-5 provide the parts outside the CDR3, is EAGVTQSPTHLIKTRGQQATLRCSPISGHTSVYWYQQALGLGLQFLLWYDEGEERNRGNFPPRFSGRQFPNYSSELNVNALELEDSALYLCASSLGLNQPQHFGDGTRLSIL.

The chain joins TRBV28 to TRBJ1-3, with D hard to call. The CDR3 is 13 residues long. Germline V gene data show CDR1 as MDHEN and CDR2 as SYDVKM. With 2 bases removed from V and 8 bases from J, the gap between germline ends came to 10 bases. The DNA of the CDR3 is TGTGCCAGCAGTTTACCGGCGGCCGACACCATATATTTT. It is translated as CASSLPAADTIYF.

The V and J genes are TRBV11-2 and TRBJ1-1; no clear D. Between the trimmed V and J ends, which lost 2 bases and 7 bases, there was a span of 17 bases. The CDR3 sequence is 15 residues long. Looked up from germline, CDR1 is SGHAT and CDR2 is FQNNGV. DNA of the CDR3: TGTGCCAGCAGCTTAATTCCCCAGGTAGGGAGTGAAGCTTTCTTT. It codes for CASSLIPQVGSEAFF.

This chain connects TRBV6-1 to TRBJ2-1; maybe TRBD2 (5 bases). The germline gives CDR1 MNHNS, CDR2 SASEGT. The CDR3 sequence is 15 residues long. Trimming removed 1 base at V and 2 bases at J, with 9 bases between. DNA for the CDR3: TGTGCCAGCAGTGAAGTGAGGGTACCCTACAATGAGCAGTTCTTC. Amino acids: CASSEVRVPYNEQFF.

As to this clone: This CDR3 is also generated by other DNA sequences in the sample. The V call is TRBV3-1 (or the pseudogene TRBV3-2), the J call TRBJ1-3; no clear D gene. Germline lookup yields CDR1 LGHDT and CDR2 YNNKEL (reference sequence). Trimming removed 4 bases at V and 0 bases at J, with 7 bases between. The CDR3 is 14 residues long. The CDR3 reads CASSLPSSGNTIYF. In nucleotides, the CDR3 is TGTGCCAGCAGCCTCCCCAGCTCTGGAAACACCATATATTTT.

The chain combines TRBV30 with TRBJ1-2, with 8 bases aligning to TRBD1. The CDR3 is 17 amino acids. Germline V CDR1 and CDR2: GTSNPN, SVGIG (reference sequence). The ends lost 5 bases at V and 1 base at J; junction bases unmatched: 15. The DNA for the CDR3 is TGTGCCTGGGTCGTCAGGGACAGGCTGACTTTTAACTATGGCTACACCTTC. Translated, it gives CAWVVRDRLTFNYGYTF.

The chain couples TRBV28 to TRBJ2-7; D is unresolved. CDR1 MDHEN and CDR2 SYDVKM come from the germline V gene. Trimming cost V 4 bases and J 3 bases, with 4 bases left between them. The CDR3 loop spans 11 amino acids. The CDR3 DNA follows: TGTGCCAGCAGTTCATTCTACGAGCAGTACTTC. Protein product: CASSSFYEQYF.

This chain uses TRBV4-1 with TRBJ2-3, with 7 bases matching TRBD2. Trimming removed 2 bases from V and 4 bases from J; junction bases left unmatched: 6. CDR1 MGHRA and CDR2 YSYEKL come from the germline V gene. This CDR3 region has 15 residues. For the CDR3, the DNA is TGCGCCAGCAGCCAATTTGGACTAGGGGCAGATACGCAGTATTTT. Protein sequence: CASSQFGLGADTQYF.

The J gene is TRBJ2-1, the V gene TRBV3-1 (or the pseudogene TRBV3-2); possible D gene TRBD2, 6 bases. The CDR3 consists of 14 residues. Germline V gene data show CDR1 as LGHDT and CDR2 as YNNKEL (reference sequence). Trimming cost V 4 bases and J 8 bases, with 15 bases left between them. The chain's CDR3 is CASSPIHLADEQFF. The CDR3 DNA follows: TGTGCCAGCAGCCCCATCCACTTAGCGGATGAGCAGTTCTTC.

CDR3 bases: TGTGCCAGTAGTAACCTCGCAGGACAGTATGGCTACACCTTC. Protein sequence: CASSNLAGQYGYTF. This sequence joins TRBV19 and TRBJ1-2; possible D gene TRBD1, 6 bases. V dropped 4 bases and J dropped 5 bases, with 14 bases sitting between them. The CDR3 consists of 14 residues. In germline, CDR1 is LNHDA, CDR2 SQIVND (reference sequence).

The chain uses TRBV12-3 or TRBV12-4 and TRBJ2-7; 8 nucleotides line up with TRBD1. CDR3 length: 13 residues. The trim removed 6 bases at V and 5 bases at J, leaving 6 bases unmatched. CDR3 residues: CASRDRVRNEQYF. DNA of the CDR3: TGTGCCAGCAGGGACAGGGTTCGGAACGAGCAGTACTTC.

The rearrangement joins TRBV11-3 to TRBJ2-1; 10 bases align to TRBD1. The ends lost 5 bases at V and 4 bases at J; junction bases unmatched: 5. The CDR3 is 15 residues long. Germline CDR1 reads SGHNT; CDR2 reads YENEEA. CDR3 DNA: TGTGCCAGCAGCCGAGACAGGGGGCTGTACAATGAGCAGTTCTTC. It specifies CASSRDRGLYNEQFF.

This clone was picked up a small number of times. This sequence joins TRBV10-1 and TRBJ1-1, with TRBD1 matching 9 bases. The CDR3 is 16 residues long. With V trimmed by 2 bases and J by 1 base, 5 bases remained unmatched. Germline loops: CDR1 WNHNN, CDR2 SYGVQD (reference sequence). The CDR3 here is CASSEGPGQGNTEAFF. Written as DNA, the CDR3 is TGCGCCAGCAGTGAGGGCCCGGGACAGGGGAACACTGAAGCTTTCTTT.

The rearrangement links TRBV19 to TRBJ1-2; D is perhaps TRBD1 (6 bases). Trimming took 6 bases from V and 8 from J, leaving 13 bases between them. The CDR3 is 12 residues long. CDR1 is LNHDA, CDR2 SQIVND, per germline (reference sequence). The CDR3 here is CASSPLRGGYTF. The CDR3 nucleotides are TGTGCCAGTAGCCCTTTGAGGGGGGGCTACACCTTC.

The rearrangement joins TRBV11-2 to TRBJ2-1, with 11 bases matching TRBD2. V lost 0 bases, J lost 2 bases, and 6 bases stayed unmatched. The CDR3 runs to 18 residues. The germline CDR1 and CDR2 sequences are SGHAT and FQNNGV. For the CDR3, the DNA is TGTGCCAGCAGCTTAGATAGGTTTAGCGGGGGGGCCTACAATGAGCAGTTCTTC. Translated, it gives CASSLDRFSGGAYNEQFF.

This chain connects TRBV7-9 to TRBJ2-7, with unresolved D. The V and J ends lost 0 bases and 1 base respectively, with 7 bases between them. This CDR3 is 14 amino acids long. Germline loops: CDR1 SEHNR, CDR2 FQNEAQ (reference sequence). The CDR3 is CASSLAAKSYEQYF. The CDR3 DNA reads as TGTGCCAGCAGCTTAGCAGCAAAGTCCTACGAGCAGTACTTC.

V gene TRBV5-1 combines with J gene TRBJ1-2, with TRBD1 as a possible D gene (6 bases). There are 14 residues in the CDR3. Germline CDR1 SGHRS, CDR2 YFSETQ. V was clipped by 0 bases and J by 1 base, with 7 bases between them. CDR3 sequence (DNA): TGCGCCAGCAGCTTGGACAGGGTTAACTATGGCTACACCTTC. Translated, it gives CASSLDRVNYGYTF.

The chain links TRBV6-5 to TRBJ1-5; 8 bases agree with TRBD1. The V segment lost 6 bases and the J segment 1 base; nucleotides outside the gene matches: 5. Looked up from germline, CDR1 is MNHEY and CDR2 is SVGAGI. The CDR3 has 15 amino acids. In DNA form, the CDR3 reads TGTGCCAGCAGGGTACAGGGGGGAAGCAATCAGCCCCAGCATTTT. This translates into CASRVQGGSNQPQHF.

With respect to this clone: This sample also contains other DNA sequences that code for the same CDR3. V and J are TRBV5-1 and TRBJ1-6; 7 bases fit TRBD1. Germline CDR1 reads SGHRS; CDR2 reads YFSETQ. This CDR3 has 14 amino acids. V trimming: 0 bases; J trimming: 10 bases; junction bases outside the gene matches: 4. CDR3 loop: CASSLGQGGSPLHF. The CDR3 DNA sequence: TGCGCCAGCAGCTTGGGACAGGGAGGCTCACCCCTCCACTTT.

The V gene is TRBV15, the J gene TRBJ1-1, with D possibly matching TRBD1 (6 bases). Germline assignment: CDR1 LNHNV and CDR2 YYDKDF (reference sequence). The CDR3 covers 14 residues. Trimming pared 0 bases from V and 7 bases from J, leaving 12 bases between. In DNA form, the CDR3 reads TGTGCCACCAGCAGAGATCGGGGGGCGGTTGAAGCTTTCTTT. Its translation is CATSRDRGAVEAFF.

V and J are TRBV7-6 and TRBJ2-7; D unclear. CDR3 length: 12 residues. V was pared by 5 bases and J by 3 bases, with 8 bases between. Germline V CDR1 and CDR2: SGHVS, FNYEAQ. CDR3 in amino acids: CASSPLNYEQYF. In DNA form, the CDR3 reads TGTGCCAGCAGCCCGTTAAACTACGAGCAGTACTTC. Full variable domain (remainder filled in from reference TRBV7-6 and TRBJ2-7): GAGVSQSPRYKVTKRGQDVALRCDPISGHVSLYWYRQALGQGPEFLTYFNYEAQQDKSGLPNDRFSAERPEGSISTLTIQRTEQRDSAMYRCASSPLNYEQYFGPGTRLTVT.

The chain combines TRBV3-1 (or the pseudogene TRBV3-2) with TRBJ2-3, with D hard to call. The CDR3 consists of 14 residues. Germline assignment: CDR1 LGHDT and CDR2 YNNKEL (reference sequence). V gave up 2 bases and J gave up 6 bases, with 12 bases separating them. CDR3 DNA sequence: TGTGCCAGCAGCCAACCTGGCTCCGTGGATACGCAGTATTTT. Translation gives CASSQPGSVDTQYF.

The chain uses TRBV14 and TRBJ1-2; D may be TRBD1 (6 bases). Trimming stripped 1 base from V and 5 bases from J, with 8 bases between. The CDR3 length is 13 residues. CDR1 SGHDN and CDR2 FVKESK come from the germline V gene. CDR3 region: CASSQVQGYGYTF. The CDR3 DNA reads as TGTGCCAGCAGCCAAGTTCAGGGGTATGGCTACACCTTC.

This chain joins TRBV6-2 or TRBV6-3 and TRBJ2-6; D not resolved. CDR1 is MNHEY and CDR2 is SVGEGT in the germline V gene. Trimming removed 5 bases at V and 2 bases at J, with 10 bases between. The CDR3 is made up of 15 amino acids. The CDR3 is CASSRSSTGANVLTF. The DNA of the CDR3 is TGTGCCAGCAGTCGGAGTTCGACTGGGGCCAACGTCCTGACTTTC.